This TCR beta chain was recorded in a study of cytomegalovirus exposure and HLA in healthy donors. V shed 6 bases, J shed 4 bases, and the junction held 0 bases outside the gene matches. The CDR3 has 12 residues. The V gene's germline CDR1 is SNHLY and CDR2 FYNNEI. Findings and limits, study-wide: Reports indicated that the classifier achieved high specificity and sensitivity in diagnosing cytomegalovirus status.

This table comes from immunoSEQ multiplex PCR, and its TCRdb copy is limited to in-frame clones, with some not included. Of more than 85,000 clones in the sample, approximately 91% were seen once. On this clone itself: Its antigen is unidentified.

The chain uses TRBV2 and TRBJ1-1, with 9 bases lining up with TRBD1. Sequencing used PBMCs. This TCR came from a woman aged 18 to 35 in good health and CMV-seronegative. CDR3 loop: CASRTGGTEAFF. CDR3 DNA sequence: TGTGCCAGCAGGACAGGGGGCACTGAAGCTTTCTTT.